These T cell receptor beta chains were read from a single sample in a study of OX40 agonist ivuxolimab in advanced cancers. TCRdb keeps only in-frame clones here, not all; method: immunoSEQ multiplex PCR. The data show some 71,000 clones, with roughly 84% seen just once and around 0.75% held by the top ten. Sequences were derived from CD4+ or CD8+ T cells sorted from blood, sampled in a trial of the OX40 agonist ivuxolimab. Receptor source: an adult with an advanced solid tumor such as melanoma, head and neck, liver or kidney cancer. The CDR3 runs from the conserved cysteine through the conserved F or W. The D gene is left open where the match is weak. The size of a clone is reported for some rows only, either as once, few or many, or as a class for expanded clones.

.	15	TRBV6-1	TRBJ2-2	.	TGTGCCAGCAGTGAAAGGTCGGTCTTCGGCGGGGAGCTGTTTTTT	CASSERSVFGGELFF
.	16	TRBV4-1	TRBJ2-3	.	TGCGCCAGCAGCCAAGAACAGCTGAAGAGCACAGATACGCAGTATTTT	CASSQEQLKSTDTQYF
.	17	TRBV29-1	TRBJ1-5	TRBD1	TGCAGCGTCGTTTGGGGACAGGGTCCGTATAGCAATCAGCCCCAGCATTTT	CSVVWGQGPYSNQPQHF
.	15	TRBV7-7	TRBJ2-1	.	TGTGCCAGCAGCTTAGGGGGGAGTGTCTACAATGAGCAGTTCTTC	CASSLGGSVYNEQFF
.	14	TRBV13	TRBJ1-2	.	TGTGCCAGCAGCTTAGGGACAGCCTTCTATGGCTACACCTTC	CASSLGTAFYGYTF
.	13	TRBV10-3	TRBJ2-7	.	TGTGCCATCAGTAACCAGTCCCTGGCCGGGCAGTACTTC	CAISNQSLAGQYF
.	14	TRBV7-2	TRBJ1-1	TRBD1	TGTGCCAGCAGCCTCGGGACAGTGAACACTGAAGCTTTCTTT	CASSLGTVNTEAFF
.	14	TRBV4-3	TRBJ2-7	.	TGCGCCAGCAGCCAAGGAGGGGGAACCTACGAGCAGTACTTC	CASSQGGGTYEQYF
.	14	TRBV9	TRBJ2-5	TRBD1	TGTGCCAGCAGCCCGACAGGGGGAAAAGAGACCCAGTACTTC	CASSPTGGKETQYF
.	14	TRBV10-3	TRBJ2-2	TRBD2	TGTGCCATCACGGCGGGGGATCGTACCGGGGAGCTGTTTTTT	CAITAGDRTGELFF
.	20	TRBV27	TRBJ1-1	TRBD1	TGTGCCAGCAGTTTGGTGGATCGGGGACAGGGGCCGATGATGAACACTGAAGCTTTCTTT	CASSLVDRGQGPMMNTEAFF
.	17	TRBV4-3	TRBJ2-1	TRBD2	TGCGCCAGCAGCCAAGATCTCGACGCGGGGGGCAGGGATGAGCAGTTCTTC	CASSQDLDAGGRDEQFF
.	15	TRBV27	TRBJ2-7	TRBD2	TGTGCCAGCAGTAACACCCTCAGCGGGGTACACGAGCAGTACTTC	CASSNTLSGVHEQYF
.	14	TRBV7-9	TRBJ1-1	.	TGTGCCAGCAGCTTGGGTTTGAGGGGGACTGAAGCTTTCTTT	CASSLGLRGTEAFF
.	20	TRBV19	TRBJ1-2	TRBD1	TGTGCCAGTAGAGGTAAAGCCCGGGACAGAAAACCCCCCTTTAACTATGGCTACACCTTC	CASRGKARDRKPPFNYGYTF
.	14	TRBV6-6	TRBJ1-1	TRBD1	TGTGCCAGCAGTTACTTGACAGGGGAGACTGAAGCTTTCTTT	CASSYLTGETEAFF
once	13	TRBV5-6	TRBJ1-1	.	TGTGCCAGCAGCTTTTACGGGAACCCTGAAGCTTTCTTT	CASSFYGNPEAFF
.	11	TRBV11-3	TRBJ2-7	.	TGTGCCCACCCAAGCTCCTACGAGCAGTACTTC	CAHPSSYEQYF
once	15	TRBV6-5	TRBJ2-2	.	TGTGCCAGCAGAGACCCGGCGGGCTACACCGGGGAGCTGTTTTTT	CASRDPAGYTGELFF
.	15	TRBV18	TRBJ2-2	.	TGTGCCAGCTCACCCGGGACCCCGGACGCCGGGGAGCTGTTTTTT	CASSPGTPDAGELFF
.	16	TRBV5-4	TRBJ2-5	TRBD2	TGTGCCAGCAGCTTTACTAGCGGGGGGGGGCAAGAGACCCAGTACTTC	CASSFTSGGGQETQYF
.	16	TRBV7-2	TRBJ2-5	.	TGTGCCAGCAGACGTCGTAGCGGAGAGGGCCAAGAGACCCAGTACTTC	CASRRRSGEGQETQYF
once	13	TRBV7-8	TRBJ1-1	.	TGTGCCAGCAGCTCGCGGGTGAACACTGAAGCTTTCTTT	CASSSRVNTEAFF
.	15	TRBV6-1	TRBJ1-1	.	TGTGCCAGCAGAGAGCCTCGGGGGGAGAACACTGAAGCTTTCTTT	CASREPRGENTEAFF
.	17	TRBV9	TRBJ1-1	TRBD1	TGTGCCAGCAGCGCCCCACAGGGGGCGCGGGTGAACACTGAAGCTTTCTTT	CASSAPQGARVNTEAFF
.	17	TRBV30	TRBJ1-1	TRBD1	TGTGCCTGGAGTGGGGGACAGGGGTTCCTGATGGACACTGAAGCTTTCTTT	CAWSGGQGFLMDTEAFF
.	15	TRBV30	TRBJ2-2	.	TGTGCCTGGAGTGTACTCCCCGGAGGCGGCGGGGAGCTGTTTTTT	CAWSVLPGGGGELFF
.	15	TRBV6-1	TRBJ2-3	TRBD1	TGTGCCAGCAGTGAACTGACGACAGGGACAGGGGCGCAGTATTTT	CASSELTTGTGAQYF
few	13	TRBV15	TRBJ2-7	.	TGTGCCACCAGCCCCCGCGGTCCCTACGAGCAGTACTTC	CATSPRGPYEQYF
.	15	TRBV19	TRBJ2-2	TRBD1	TGTGCCAGTAGTATTCCCGGACAGGATACCGGGGAGCTGTTTTTT	CASSIPGQDTGELFF
.	17	TRBV4-3	TRBJ2-2	.	TGCGCCAGCAGCCAAGAGGCACGACTAGCGAACACCGGGGAGCTGTTTTTT	CASSQEARLANTGELFF
.	14	TRBV6-4	TRBJ2-3	.	TGTGCCAGCATCCCGGAGGGACAGCCACATACGCAGTATTTT	CASIPEGQPHTQYF
.	16	TRBV9	TRBJ1-6	.	TGTGCCAGCAGCGTAGGAGGGACGAGGGGGGATTCACCCCTCCACTTT	CASSVGGTRGDSPLHF
.	13	TRBV5-1	TRBJ1-1	.	TGCGCCAGCAGCCCGTACACCGGGACTGAAGCTTTCTTT	CASSPYTGTEAFF
.	14	TRBV7-2	TRBJ1-3	.	TGTGCCAGCAGCTTACTCTCCTCTGGAAACACCATATATTTT	CASSLLSSGNTIYF
.	16	TRBV6-1	TRBJ2-1	.	TGTGCCAGCAGTGACCCAGGACTGAACTTAAACAATGAGCAGTTCTTC	CASSDPGLNLNNEQFF
.	16	TRBV30	TRBJ2-6	.	TGTGCCTGGAAGGACCGCCTCGGCTCTGGGGCCAACGTCCTGACTTTC	CAWKDRLGSGANVLTF
.	14	TRBV5-4	TRBJ2-1	.	TGTGCCACCACCTTCGGGGGGCGCTACAATGAGCAGTTCTTC	CATTFGGRYNEQFF
.	13	TRBV9	TRBJ1-1	TRBD1	TGTGCCAGCAGCGAGCGGACAGGAGGATCGGCTTTCTTT	CASSERTGGSAFF
.	14	TRBV7-9	TRBJ2-5	TRBD1	TGTGCCAGCAGCGCAACCGGGACAGCCACCCGGTGGTACTTC	CASSATGTATRWYF
.	14	TRBV25-1	TRBJ2-1	TRBD2	TGTGCCAGCAGTTTAGCGGGAGGGGACAATGAGCAGTTCTTC	CASSLAGGDNEQFF
.	13	TRBV6-5	TRBJ1-4	TRBD1	TGTGCCAGCAGTCGAACAGGGGAGGAAAAACTGTTTTTT	CASSRTGEEKLFF
.	14	TRBV29-1	TRBJ2-5	TRBD1	TGCAGCGTTGAAAGGGGGCTCGCACAAGAGACCCAGTACTTC	CSVERGLAQETQYF
.	16	TRBV9	TRBJ2-5	TRBD2	TGTGCCAGCAGCGCCTCTAGCGGGAGCTACCAAGAGACCCAGTACTTC	CASSASSGSYQETQYF